This T cell receptor beta chain derives from a study of beta chain features in type 1 diabetes. For the study at large: No patient-donor differences in age, gender, total cells or subset yield.

This clone came up a few times. Per the germline V gene, CDR1 is SNHLY and CDR2 is FYNNEI. After removal of 6 bases from V and 4 bases from J, the junction contained 6 bases not matched to a gene. This CDR3 comprises 13 residues. Reverse transcribing all isolated RNA meant expressed TCRB transcripts were sequenced. Only in-frame clones appear in the TCRdb table, and some are missing; sequencing was by immunoSEQ multiplex PCR. Of just over 15,000 clones in the sample, approximately 40% were seen once. The receptor's source is a woman between 40 and 50 years old in good health. Sequencing input: stem cell memory CD4+ T cells from blood. This chain connects TRBV2 to TRBJ2-7; TRBD1 agrees at 7 bases. CDR3 region: CASRRQGPYEQYF. Here the CDR3 DNA reads TGTGCCAGCAGAAGACAGGGCCCATACGAGCAGTACTTC.